This TCR beta chain was found in a study of a mutant IDH1 vaccine in newly diagnosed glioma. This clone was seen once. As yet, its antigen is unknown. Measured with immunoSEQ multiplex PCR; TCRdb has only the in-frame clones, and not every one. This sample has 88,000 or so clones, with roughly 85% found just once. The V gene's germline CDR1 is MDHEN and CDR2 SYDVKM. Trimming shortened V by 8 bases and J by 0 bases, and 12 bases separated the two germline ends. CDR3 length: 14 amino acids. Time point reported: week 23, last vaccination. Vaccine doses each comprised 300 ug of mutant IDH1 20-mer peptide, with topical imiquimod.

The chain combines TRBV28 with TRBJ2-3; D gene uncertain. This clonotype originated in a man in his thirties or forties with glioma. Some clones in this sample may be carry-over from other donors' samples. Specimen: PBMCs, collected from a glioma patient whose treatment included an IDH1 peptide vaccine. CDR3 bases: TGTGCCAGCGGAAAAAGTATTAGCACAGATACGCAGTATTTT. As protein: CASGKSISTDTQYF.